What follows are 31 T cell receptor beta chains derived from one specimen sequenced in a study of cytomegalovirus exposure and HLA in healthy donors. Primers for the PCR totalled 60 Vbeta and 13 Jbeta. Data came from immunoSEQ multiplex PCR; TCRdb stores just in-frame clones and leaves some out. The sample lists roughly 150,000 clones; about 75% were seen once. Input material: PBMCs. These receptors were taken from a female donor in good health and CMV-seronegative.

The chain is built from TRBV11-2 and TRBJ1-4, with a possible D match to TRBD1 (5 bases). Germline V lookup: CDR1 SGHAT, CDR2 FQNNGV. The CDR3 length is 15 residues. With 4 bases removed from V and 1 base from J, the gap between germline ends came to 10 bases. CDR3 sequence reads: CASSSDILTNEKLFF. For the CDR3, the DNA is TGTGCCAGCAGCTCGGACATATTAACTAATGAAAAACTGTTTTTT. Looking up the rest from reference TRBV11-2 and TRBJ1-4 gives the full variable domain: EAGVAQSPRYKIIEKRQSVAFWCNPISGHATLYWYQQILGQGPKLLIQFQNNGVVDDSQLPKDRFSAERLKGVDSTLKIQPAKLEDSAVYLCASSSDILTNEKLFFGSGTQLSVL.

The CDR3 bases are TGTGCCACCAGCAGAGGCGGGCCAAGAGCCTACGAGCAGTACTTC. Protein product: CATSRGGPRAYEQYF. This chain connects TRBV15 to TRBJ2-5; the D gene is possibly TRBD2 (5 bases). The end of the DNA aligns better with TRBJ2-7, so the J call may be wrong. There are 15 residues in the CDR3. From germline, CDR1 is LNHNV and CDR2 YYDKDF (reference sequence).

The gene calls are TRBV30 and TRBJ1-1; D is undetermined. This CDR3 is built from 11 residues. In germline, CDR1 is GTSNPN, CDR2 SVGIG (reference sequence). V was pared by 3 bases and J by 8 bases, with 10 bases between. Here the CDR3 reads CAWRSGIEAFF. Written as DNA, the CDR3 is TGTGCCTGGAGATCGGGGATAGAAGCTTTCTTT.

This clone showed up just once. This chain uses TRBV6-6 with TRBJ2-7, with D perhaps matching TRBD2 (7 bases). Germline V gene sequence: CDR1 MNHNY, CDR2 SVGAGI (reference sequence). V was shortened by 6 bases and J by 4 bases, with 13 bases between the two germline ends. This CDR3 region has 13 residues. CDR3 in amino acids: CASSSRGGYEQYF. CDR3 DNA: TGTGCCAGCAGCTCGAGGGGGGGTTACGAGCAGTACTTC.

This clone occurred once. The chain links TRBV11-2 to TRBJ2-3; D call uncertain. CDR1 is SGHAT, CDR2 FQNNGV, per germline. The length of the CDR3 is 13 residues. Trimming took off 5 bases at V and 2 bases at J, with 8 bases between the two ends. The CDR3 protein is CASSRGYTDTQYF. In DNA, the CDR3 is TGTGCCAGCAGCCGAGGATACACAGATACGCAGTATTTT.

CDR3 sequence (DNA): TGCGCCAGCAGCCCCGGTCGAACTTTTCTGAGGGAGCAGTTCTTC. Amino acids: CASSPGRTFLREQFF. This rearrangement joins TRBV5-1 to TRBJ2-1, with D unclear. This CDR3 has 15 residues. From germline, CDR1 is SGHRS and CDR2 YFSETQ. Trimming pared 4 bases from V and 10 bases from J, leaving 21 bases between.

V and J are TRBV27 and TRBJ2-1; 7 bases are shared with TRBD2. The CDR3 extends over 17 amino acids. Unmatched junction bases numbered 8, after V lost 0 bases and J lost 3 bases. CDR1 is MNHEY and CDR2 is SMNVEV in the germline V gene (reference sequence). The CDR3 region has the DNA TGTGCCAGCAGTTTATCGTTGTCGGGGGGATACTACAATGAGCAGTTCTTC. It yields the protein CASSLSLSGGYYNEQFF.

The J gene is TRBJ1-4, the V gene TRBV4-1, with 9 nucleotides matching TRBD1. The germline V gene has CDR1 MGHRA and CDR2 YSYEKL. The CDR3 spans 15 residues. The trim removed 1 base at V and 5 bases at J, leaving 2 bases unmatched. The CDR3 region has the DNA TGCGCCAGCAGCCAAGGGGGGACAGGGAATGAAAAACTGTTTTTT. As protein: CASSQGGTGNEKLFF.

The V gene is TRBV7-9, the J gene TRBJ2-7, with no clear D. Germline loops: CDR1 SEHNR, CDR2 FQNEAQ (reference sequence). The ends were cut back, 4 bases at V and 6 bases at J, with 16 bases in the middle. The CDR3 contains 14 residues. CDR3 in amino acids: CASSSLRSTPEQYF. CDR3 DNA sequence: TGTGCCAGCAGCTCCCTACGGTCGACTCCCGAGCAGTACTTC.

The chain couples TRBV19 to TRBJ1-1; unclear D gene. V was pared by 5 bases and J by 7 bases, with 17 bases between. The CDR3 consists of 14 residues. The germline gives CDR1 LNHDA, CDR2 SQIVND (reference sequence). CDR3: CASSPGRETLEAFF. In DNA, the CDR3 is TGTGCCAGTAGTCCGGGCCGGGAGACACTTGAAGCTTTCTTT. Supplemented by reference TRBV19 and TRBJ1-1, the full variable domain reads DGGITQSPKYLFRKEGQNVTLSCEQNLNHDAMYWYRQDPGQGLRLIYYSQIVNDFQKGDIAEGYSVSREKKESFPLTVTSAQKNPTAFYLCASSPGRETLEAFFGQGTRLTVV.

This rearrangement joins TRBV11-1 to TRBJ2-5; a weak D match, TRBD2 (6 bases). From germline, CDR1 is SGHAT and CDR2 FQDESV (reference sequence). This CDR3 has 16 amino acids. Trimming shortened V by 4 bases and J by 0 bases, and 15 bases separated the two germline ends. The CDR3 reads CASSSRGSRYQETQYF. The CDR3 region has the DNA TGTGCCAGCAGCTCGCGGGGTAGCAGGTACCAAGAGACCCAGTACTTC.

This clone was observed a few times. V gene TRBV9 combines with J gene TRBJ1-3; the D is unclear. The V gene lost 6 bases and the J gene lost 2 bases, with 9 bases spanning the gap. Germline V gene lookup returns CDR1 SGDLS and CDR2 YYNGEE. CDR3 length equals 13 residues. The CDR3 here is CASTRGPGNTIYF. The CDR3 nucleotides are TGTGCCAGCACCCGTGGCCCTGGAAACACCATATATTTT. Complete variable domain (other parts from reference TRBV9 and TRBJ1-3): DSGVTQTPKHLITATGQRVTLRCSPRSGDLSVYWYQQSLDQGLQFLIQYYNGEERAKGNILERFSAQQFPDLHSELNLSSLELGDSALYFCASTRGPGNTIYFGEGSWLTVV.

The CDR3 protein is CASSPGRINTEAFF. CDR3 nucleotides: TGTGCCAGCAGCCCCGGGAGGATAAACACTGAAGCTTTCTTT. The chain is built from TRBV7-8 and TRBJ1-1; D uncertain. The V end lost 5 bases, the J end lost 2 bases, and 12 bases lay between the germline ends. The germline V gene encodes CDR1 SGHVS and CDR2 FQNEAQ. CDR3 length: 14 residues.

The gene calls are TRBV11-2 and TRBJ2-3, with 7 positions matching TRBD1. The CDR3 length is 16 residues. V lost 1 base, J lost 4 bases, and 8 bases stayed unmatched. The germline gives CDR1 SGHAT, CDR2 FQNNGV. The CDR3 DNA reads as TGTGCCAGCAGCTTAGCTTACAGGGGTAGGGCAGATACGCAGTATTTT. This sequence encodes CASSLAYRGRADTQYF.

This clone was seen a single time. The chain carries TRBV5-1 and TRBJ2-5; D gene uncertain. Matching the DNA end better, TRBJ2-7 makes the J call doubtful. The CDR3 loop spans 12 amino acids. CDR1 is SGHRS, CDR2 YFSETQ, per germline. CDR3 sequence reads: CASSLEPNEQYF. In DNA, the CDR3 is TGCGCCAGCAGCCTGGAACCGAACGAGCAGTACTTC.

The rearrangement joins TRBV7-2 to TRBJ2-1; TRBD2 matches at 8 bases. The CDR3 consists of 14 residues. Trimming at V came to 3 bases and at J to 5 bases, leaving 3 bases not matched to a gene. Germline CDR1 SGHTA, CDR2 FQGNSA. CDR3 DNA sequence: TGTGCCAGCAGCTTGAGGGGACTAGACAATGAGCAGTTCTTC. Protein sequence: CASSLRGLDNEQFF.

This rearrangement joins TRBV5-1 to TRBJ2-1; D gene unclear. Trimming took 4 bases from V and 2 from J, leaving 13 bases between them. Looked up from germline, CDR1 is SGHRS and CDR2 is YFSETQ. The length of the CDR3 is 15 residues. The CDR3 coding sequence is TGCGCCAGCAGCCCCCCAGCGATTACCTACAATGAGCAGTTCTTC. Amino acid sequence: CASSPPAITYNEQFF.

CDR3 coding DNA: TGTGCCAGCAGATTCGACAGGGCGAACACTGAAGCTTTCTTT. Translation: CASRFDRANTEAFF. The rearrangement joins TRBV6-5 to TRBJ1-1, with TRBD1 identical over 7 bases. Germline loops: CDR1 MNHEY, CDR2 SVGAGI. V trimming: 6 bases; J trimming: 1 base; junction bases outside the gene matches: 5. This CDR3 comprises 14 residues.

The chain combines TRBV27 with TRBJ1-5; 8 nucleotides agree with TRBD1. CDR1 is MNHEY and CDR2 is SMNVEV in the germline V gene (reference sequence). This CDR3 is 15 amino acids long. J gave up 2 bases and V 6 bases, and 6 bases lay outside the gene matches. The chain's CDR3 is CASSDRGGGNQPQHF. CDR3 bases: TGTGCCAGCAGCGACAGGGGCGGCGGCAATCAGCCCCAGCATTTT.

This clone has only a few counts. J is TRBJ1-3 and V is TRBV5-8; 7 positions match TRBD1. CDR1 is SGHTS and CDR2 is YDEGEE in the germline V gene. Losses at the gene ends were 2 bases for V and 3 bases for J; bases not matched to a gene: 8. The CDR3 loop spans 16 amino acids. CDR3 coding DNA: TGTGCCAGCAGCTTACCGGGGACAGACCTTGGAAACACCATATATTTT. Its translation is CASSLPGTDLGNTIYF. Together with reference TRBV5-8 and TRBJ1-3, the CDR3 gives the full variable domain: EAGVTQSPTHLIKTRGQQATLRCSPISGHTSVYWYQQALGLGLQFLLWYDEGEERNRGNFPPRFSGRQFPNYSSELNVNALELEDSALYLCASSLPGTDLGNTIYFGEGSWLTVV.

The chain joins TRBV11-3 to TRBJ2-5; a possible D gene is TRBD2 (7 bases). Germline-derived CDR1 and CDR2 are SGHNT and YENEEA. V shed 4 bases and J shed 1 base, with 13 bases lying between them. The CDR3 totals 15 residues. The CDR3 loop is CASSSGGGPQETQYF. In DNA form, the CDR3 reads TGTGCCAGCAGCTCCGGCGGGGGCCCCCAAGAGACCCAGTACTTC.

This chain joins TRBV7-9 and TRBJ2-2; D not certain. CDR3 length equals 15 residues. Between the trimmed V and J ends, which lost 3 bases and 2 bases, there was a span of 10 bases. Germline loops: CDR1 SEHNR, CDR2 FQNEAQ (reference sequence). CDR3 coding DNA: TGTGCCAGCAGCTTTTGGGCAGTCAACACCGGGGAGCTGTTTTTT. Its translation is CASSFWAVNTGELFF. The full variable domain, in which reference TRBV7-9 and TRBJ2-2 provide the parts outside the CDR3, is DTGVSQNPRHKITKRGQNVTFRCDPISEHNRLYWYRQTLGQGPEFLTYFQNEAQLEKSRLLSDRFSAERPKGSFSTLEIQRTEQGDSAMYLCASSFWAVNTGELFFGEGSRLTVL.

This chain links TRBV7-2 with TRBJ2-3; 8 nucleotides match TRBD2. The V and J ends lost 5 bases and 2 bases, in that order; junction bases with no gene match: 9. The CDR3 spans 16 residues. Germline loops: CDR1 SGHTA, CDR2 FQGNSA. The chain's CDR3 is CASSPFLGRATDTQYF. CDR3 in DNA: TGTGCCAGCAGCCCCTTTCTCGGGAGGGCCACAGATACGCAGTATTTT. Full variable domain (outside the CDR3, taken from reference TRBV7-2 and TRBJ2-3): GAGVSQSPSNKVTEKGKDVELRCDPISGHTALYWYRQSLGQGLEFLIYFQGNSAPDKSGLPSDRFSAERTGGSVSTLTIQRTQQEDSAVYLCASSPFLGRATDTQYFGPGTRLTVL.

J is TRBJ2-7 and V is TRBV7-3; TRBD2 is a possible D gene (5 bases). Germline V gives CDR1 SGHTA, CDR2 FQGTGA. V lost 1 base and J 7 bases, leaving 14 bases between the germline ends. The CDR3 is 14 residues long. Here the CDR3 reads CASSLRRAGGEQYF. The CDR3 bases are TGTGCCAGCAGCTTAAGGCGGGCCGGAGGTGAGCAGTACTTC.

V and J are TRBV2 and TRBJ1-2; no clear D gene. The CDR3 is 12 residues long. Germline values: CDR1 SNHLY, CDR2 FYNNEI. V was clipped by 6 bases and J by 0 bases, with 5 bases between them. The CDR3 sequence: CASRASNYGYTF. The CDR3 DNA is TGTGCCAGCAGGGCTTCTAACTATGGCTACACCTTC.

V usage is TRBV5-1 and J usage is TRBJ1-2, with D possibly matching TRBD1 (6 bases). Germline loops: CDR1 SGHRS, CDR2 YFSETQ. V lost 0 bases and J lost 1, with 10 bases in between. The CDR3 spans 15 residues. The CDR3 nucleotides are TGCGCCAGCAGCTTGGGGACAGCCGATAACTATGGCTACACCTTC. Its translation: CASSLGTADNYGYTF.

The V gene is TRBV5-1, the J gene TRBJ2-5; D gene unclear. The germline CDR1 and CDR2 sequences are SGHRS and YFSETQ. This CDR3 region has 15 residues. V lost 3 bases and J lost 0, with 12 bases in between. The CDR3 loop is CASSSLASNQETQYF. In nucleotides, the CDR3 is TGCGCCAGCAGCTCCCTCGCATCTAACCAAGAGACCCAGTACTTC.

Only one count was recorded for this clone. The CDR3 reads CASSGGQGGEQYF. The CDR3 DNA reads as TGTGCCAGCAGTGGGGGGCAGGGCGGCGAGCAGTACTTC. J is TRBJ2-7 and V is TRBV2; tentative D call: TRBD1 (6 bases). Germline lookup yields CDR1 SNHLY and CDR2 FYNNEI. The ends were cut back, 4 bases at V and 6 bases at J, with 13 bases in the middle. CDR3 length: 13 residues.

The CDR3 loop is CASSSLYEQYF. CDR3 coding DNA: TGTGCCAGCAGCTCACTATACGAGCAGTACTTC. The chain uses TRBV7-9 and TRBJ2-7; no clear D gene. Germline CDR1 SEHNR, CDR2 FQNEAQ (reference sequence). The CDR3 consists of 11 residues. Trimming pared 4 bases from V and 4 bases from J, leaving 5 bases between.

This clone was counted between two and nine times. The chain employs TRBV4-1 and TRBJ1-1; weak D call: TRBD1 (5 bases). CDR1 MGHRA and CDR2 YSYEKL come from the germline V gene. CDR3 length: 15 amino acids. Trimming shortened V by 1 base and J by 4 bases, and 13 bases separated the two germline ends. The CDR3 region is CASSQALQGGTEAFF. CDR3 bases: TGCGCCAGCAGCCAAGCCCTTCAGGGAGGCACTGAAGCTTTCTTT.

J is TRBJ2-1 and V is TRBV6-1, with D hard to call. Germline V gene lookup returns CDR1 MNHNS and CDR2 SASEGT. V was clipped by 6 bases and J by 4 bases, with 4 bases between them. The CDR3 sequence is 11 residues long. CDR3 amino acids: CASSLYNEQFF. DNA for the CDR3: TGTGCCAGCAGCCTGTACAATGAGCAGTTCTTC.